This T cell receptor beta chain was identified during a study of cytomegalovirus exposure and HLA in healthy donors. Germline V CDR1 and CDR2: SGHAT, FQNNGV. The CDR3 has 16 amino acids. Trimming took 3 bases from V and 7 from J; bases not matched to a gene: 7. The PCR contained 60 Vbeta and 13 Jbeta primers. Measured with immunoSEQ multiplex PCR; TCRdb has only the in-frame clones, and not every one. The sample has roughly 100,000 clones; around 15% are singletons. Sequencing was done on a sample of PBMCs. V usage is TRBV11-2 and J usage is TRBJ2-2; 11 bases match TRBD2. This clonotype was sampled from a female donor in good health and CMV-seronegative. The CDR3 sequence: CASSFPSGRPGGELFF. In DNA form, the CDR3 reads TGTGCCAGCAGCTTTCCTAGCGGGAGGCCCGGCGGGGAGCTGTTTTTT.